This T cell receptor (beta chain) is drawn from a study of breast tumors, draining lymph nodes, adjacent tissues. This clonotype was observed many times. Trimming removed 7 bases at V and 6 bases at J, with 16 bases between. This CDR3 is built from 13 residues. Looked up from germline, CDR1 is LGHDT and CDR2 is YNNKEL (reference sequence). TCRdb processed the multiplex PCR reads anew with MiXCR; each CDR3 protein has one entry. The table lists 150,000 to 250,000 distinct CDR3 sequences, around 33% of them singletons. Axillary draining lymph nodes of breast cancer patients supplied the node samples. The chain employs TRBV3-1 and TRBJ2-7; a possible D gene is TRBD1 (6 bases). The sequenced sample consisted of axillary lymph node tissue. The clonotype originates from a female donor with breast cancer. Some clones in this sample may be carry-over from other donors' samples. CDR3 in DNA: TGTGCCAGCACCTCAAAGGGGGTGCGCGAGCAGTACTTC. Protein sequence: CASTSKGVREQYF.